This T cell receptor beta chain was recorded in a study of T cell responses to AZD1222 COVID-19 vaccine. Regarding the study as a whole: Per reports, nearly half of all spike-specific TCRs target regions that are unmutated in variants.

The protocol was immunoSEQ multiplex PCR, while the TCRdb copy is restricted to in-frame clones and leaves out a portion. The repertoire holds around 150,000 clones, with about 92% as singletons. V lost 3 bases to trimming and J lost 0 bases; unmatched junction nucleotides: 16. From germline, CDR1 is KGHSH and CDR2 LQKENI. The CDR3 extends over 20 amino acids. On this clone itself: What it recognizes is unknown.

This sequence joins TRBV18 and TRBJ2-3, with TRBD2 matching 9 bases. This receptor was obtained from an adult who received the AZD1222 COVID-19 vaccine. The sequencing used peripheral blood, collected 28 days after the second AZD1222 dose. The chain's CDR3 is CASSPHTPGLAPSSTDTQYF. The CDR3 coding sequence is TGTGCCAGCTCACCTCACACCCCGGGACTAGCACCTTCTAGCACAGATACGCAGTATTTT.